The rows below give T cell receptor beta chains drawn from one sample of a study of CD8+ T cells in alopecia areata. TCRdb keeps only in-frame clones here, not all; method: immunoSEQ multiplex PCR. Here the sample spans about 92,000 clones, around 44% being singletons. The sample in question was CD8+ T cells sorted from blood, obtained at week 24, from a patient treated with tofacitinib. The receptors come from a human donor with alopecia areata. Each CDR3 is given with its conserved first and last residue. D genes are given only for firm matches. Not every row has a clone size; where given, it reads once, few, many or a size class.

clone_size j_call cdr3_length v_call d_call cdr3_nt cdr3_aa
few TRBJ2-2 16 TRBV29-1 TRBD1 TGCAGCGTTGAAGTGCGGACAGGGGGGGGCACCGGGGAGCTGTTTTTT CSVEVRTGGGTGELFF
- TRBJ2-7 14 TRBV19 - TGTGCCAGTAGCCCCGCAGGGGCTAACTACGAGCAGTACTTC CASSPAGANYEQYF
- TRBJ2-7 15 TRBV4-3 TRBD2 TGCGCCAGCAGCCGCACCGGGACTAGCGACTACGAGCAGTACTTC CASSRTGTSDYEQYF
- TRBJ2-2 13 TRBV30 - TGTGCCTGGGACAGTTTGAACACCGGGGAGCTGTTTTTT CAWDSLNTGELFF
many TRBJ2-7 15 TRBV9 - TGTGCCAGCAGCGTAGAGCCCGGGACGAAATACGAGCAGTACTTC CASSVEPGTKYEQYF
few TRBJ2-6 14 TRBV29-1 - TGCAGCGCCGTGGGCCCCTCTGGGGCCAACGTCCTGACTTTC CSAVGPSGANVLTF
- TRBJ2-3 11 TRBV30 - TGTGCCGGGACTGACACAGATACGCAGTATTTT CAGTDTDTQYF
medium-sized TRBJ1-2 13 TRBV30 - TGTGCCTGGAGTGCGGACTTAAACGATGGCTACACCTTC CAWSADLNDGYTF
- TRBJ1-2 14 TRBV15 - TGTGCCACCAGCAGAGATCAGCTTAACTATGGCTACACCTTC CATSRDQLNYGYTF
few TRBJ2-1 13 TRBV9 - TGTGCCAGCAGTCCTGCCAGTTACAATGAGCAGTTCTTC CASSPASYNEQFF
few TRBJ2-1 18 TRBV4-2 TRBD2 TGTGCCAGCAGCCCTTCCCCGGGACTAGCGGGAGCAGACGATGAGCAGTTCTTC CASSPSPGLAGADDEQFF
- TRBJ2-1 13 TRBV11-1 - TGTGCCAGCAGCTTCCTAGCCGACAATGAGCAGTTCTTC CASSFLADNEQFF
- TRBJ2-3 12 TRBV9 - TGTGCCAGCAGCGCCCGAGGAGATACGCAGTATTTT CASSARGDTQYF
once TRBJ2-1 15 TRBV6-4 - TGTGCCAGCAGTGACTCACCTGGACAGTTCGATGAGCAGTTCTTC CASSDSPGQFDEQFF
- TRBJ2-1 15 TRBV5-4 TRBD2 TGTGCCAGCAGCCTCGGGACTAGCGGGATCAATGAGCAGTTCTTC CASSLGTSGINEQFF
- TRBJ1-3 15 TRBV29-1 - TGCAGCGTTGATTCGTGGGGGCCCTCTGGAAACACCATATATTTT CSVDSWGPSGNTIYF
- TRBJ2-5 13 TRBV9 - TGTGCCAGCAGCGTCCTGGACCAAGAGACCCAGTACTTC CASSVLDQETQYF
- TRBJ1-2 13 TRBV27 - TGTGCCAGCAGTTTTCAGGGGACCGATGGCTACACCTTC CASSFQGTDGYTF
- TRBJ2-6 15 TRBV27 - TGTGCCAGCAGTGGTGGGACTGGTGGGGCCAACGTCCTGACTTTC CASSGGTGGANVLTF
- TRBJ2-7 13 TRBV6-6 TRBD2 TGTGCCAGGGTGACTAGCGGGATAGACGAGCAGTACTTC CARVTSGIDEQYF